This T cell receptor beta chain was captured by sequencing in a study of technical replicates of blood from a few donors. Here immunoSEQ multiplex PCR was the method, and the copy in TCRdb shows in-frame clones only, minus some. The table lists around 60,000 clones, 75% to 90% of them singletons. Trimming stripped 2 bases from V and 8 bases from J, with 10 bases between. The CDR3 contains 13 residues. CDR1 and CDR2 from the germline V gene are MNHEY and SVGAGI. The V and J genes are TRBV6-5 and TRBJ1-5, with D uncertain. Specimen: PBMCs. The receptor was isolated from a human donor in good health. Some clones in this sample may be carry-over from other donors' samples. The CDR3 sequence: CASSYDGSKPQHF. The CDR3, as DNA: TGTGCCAGCAGTTACGACGGGAGTAAGCCCCAGCATTTT.